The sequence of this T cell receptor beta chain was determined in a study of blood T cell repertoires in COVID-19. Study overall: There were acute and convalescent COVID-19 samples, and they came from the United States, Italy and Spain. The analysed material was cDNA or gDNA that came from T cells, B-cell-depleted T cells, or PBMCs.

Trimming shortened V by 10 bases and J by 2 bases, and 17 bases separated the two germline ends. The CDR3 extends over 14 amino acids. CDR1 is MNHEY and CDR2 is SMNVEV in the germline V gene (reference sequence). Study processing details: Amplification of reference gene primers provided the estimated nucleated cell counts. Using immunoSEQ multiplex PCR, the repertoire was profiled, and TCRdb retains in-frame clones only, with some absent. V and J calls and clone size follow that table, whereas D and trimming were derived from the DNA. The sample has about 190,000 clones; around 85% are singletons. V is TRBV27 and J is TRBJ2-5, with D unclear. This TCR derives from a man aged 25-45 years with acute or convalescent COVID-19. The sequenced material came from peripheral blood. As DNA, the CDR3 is TGTGCCACCTCGAGACGAGGTGTTCAAGAGACCCAGTACTTC. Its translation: CATSRRGVQETQYF.